This is a list of T cell receptor beta chains from one sample in a study of CD8+CD57+ T cells in acquired aplastic anemia. One entry per CDR3 protein, called by TCRdb with MiXCR from the reads. The sample gives over 150,000 distinct CDR3 sequences, roughly 43% of which show up once; less than 3% is in the top ten. Material: sorted CD4+, CD8+, or CD8+CD57+ T cells (not recorded which) from PBMCs. The receptors here all came from a human donor with aplastic anemia. CDR3s include the opening cysteine and the closing phenylalanine or tryptophan. The order of the fields is V gene, J gene, CDR3 protein.

V gene: TRBV12-3/TRBV12-4
J gene: TRBJ2-2
CDR3 protein: CASSSLSGRVLFF

V gene: TRBV24-1
J gene: TRBJ2-3
CDR3 protein: CATSEAGQGTDTQYF

V gene: TRBV7-2
J gene: TRBJ2-2
CDR3 protein: CASSFARLHRGGYTGELFF

V gene: TRBV19
J gene: TRBJ1-3
CDR3 protein: CASSLPPGTGGGNTIYF

V gene: TRBV11-2
J gene: TRBJ2-1
CDR3 protein: CASSSALLLLNEQFF

V gene: TRBV11-2
J gene: TRBJ1-6
CDR3 protein: CASSLRGTGGNSPLHF

V gene: TRBV20-1
J gene: TRBJ2-3
CDR3 protein: CSASSPGQSTDTQYF

V gene: TRBV7-2
J gene: TRBJ2-5
CDR3 protein: CASSLSRGQETQYF

V gene: TRBV7-3
J gene: TRBJ2-1
CDR3 protein: CASSAADSYNNEQFF

V gene: TRBV5-6
J gene: TRBJ1-1
CDR3 protein: CASSLAYGSGYTEAFF

V gene: TRBV5-1
J gene: TRBJ2-5
CDR3 protein: CASSSTPGGTGEETQYF

V gene: TRBV6-1
J gene: TRBJ1-1
CDR3 protein: CASSESGRGAFF

V gene: TRBV2
J gene: TRBJ1-4
CDR3 protein: CASSEQVEKLFF

V gene: TRBV7-6
J gene: TRBJ1-3
CDR3 protein: CASSLDRRNTIYF

V gene: TRBV7-9
J gene: TRBJ2-7
CDR3 protein: CASSLAGGPGQYF

V gene: TRBV20-1
J gene: TRBJ2-7
CDR3 protein: CSASGLAGVAGEQYF

V gene: TRBV5-8
J gene: TRBJ2-5
CDR3 protein: CASSPRTAVGTQYF

V gene: TRBV10-1
J gene: TRBJ2-3
CDR3 protein: CASSEQSLNTDTQYF

V gene: TRBV2
J gene: TRBJ2-7
CDR3 protein: CASKVASGSSYEQYF

V gene: TRBV5-6
J gene: TRBJ1-2
CDR3 protein: CASSSPGRGHGYTF

V gene: TRBV15
J gene: TRBJ2-6
CDR3 protein: CATSRETGSGANVLTF

V gene: TRBV7-8
J gene: TRBJ2-7
CDR3 protein: CASSLEGGPPVSEQYF

V gene: TRBV9
J gene: TRBJ2-2
CDR3 protein: CASSTLADHTGELFF

V gene: TRBV12-3/TRBV12-4
J gene: TRBJ2-5
CDR3 protein: CASSPNSGRAKETQYF

V gene: TRBV24-1
J gene: TRBJ2-7
CDR3 protein: CAKAGVGEQYF

V gene: TRBV20-1
J gene: TRBJ1-2
CDR3 protein: CSARDPPADSLYGYTF

V gene: TRBV24-1
J gene: TRBJ1-5
CDR3 protein: CATGDRYSNQPQHF

V gene: TRBV6-5
J gene: TRBJ1-1
CDR3 protein: CASSDREATEAFF

V gene: TRBV2
J gene: TRBJ2-3
CDR3 protein: CASNDGTSGSRTDTQYF

V gene: TRBV24-1
J gene: TRBJ1-2
CDR3 protein: CATSDASAGNYGYTF

V gene: TRBV12-3/TRBV12-4
J gene: TRBJ2-1
CDR3 protein: CASRRGTNLNNEQLF

V gene: TRBV10-3
J gene: TRBJ2-7
CDR3 protein: CAISFEPSYEQYF

V gene: TRBV10-3
J gene: TRBJ1-1
CDR3 protein: CAISEYRGNTEAFF

V gene: TRBV10-3
J gene: TRBJ1-2
CDR3 protein: CAIKGDRGNCGYAF

V gene: TRBV11-1
J gene: TRBJ2-5
CDR3 protein: CASSRQGTVETQYF

V gene: TRBV11-2
J gene: TRBJ1-5
CDR3 protein: CASSLSQGTGNQPQHF

V gene: TRBV9
J gene: TRBJ2-7
CDR3 protein: CASSVATSGDAYEQYF

V gene: TRBV11-1
J gene: TRBJ2-5
CDR3 protein: CASSQGVGQVHF

V gene: TRBV6-1
J gene: TRBJ1-1
CDR3 protein: CASSSPGALSEAFF

V gene: TRBV7-2
J gene: TRBJ1-2
CDR3 protein: CASSSVAVYGYTF

V gene: TRBV20-1
J gene: TRBJ2-7
CDR3 protein: CSAPGGGGQGNPEQYF

V gene: TRBV20-1
J gene: TRBJ2-7
CDR3 protein: CSPRPTASSYEQYF

V gene: TRBV6-1
J gene: TRBJ1-2
CDR3 protein: CASSPSGGTYGYTF

V gene: TRBV11-1
J gene: TRBJ2-2
CDR3 protein: CASSLGQGASGTGELFF

V gene: TRBV7-3
J gene: TRBJ2-7
CDR3 protein: CAGSLIGSVGQYF

V gene: TRBV27
J gene: TRBJ1-1
CDR3 protein: CASSLKQGPSTEAFF

V gene: TRBV20-1
J gene: TRBJ1-1
CDR3 protein: CSASSGAFNTEAFF

V gene: TRBV29-1
J gene: TRBJ2-6
CDR3 protein: CSAGETGGPSGANVLTF

V gene: TRBV7-3
J gene: TRBJ2-3
CDR3 protein: CASSLMLGLGGSTQYF

V gene: TRBV15
J gene: TRBJ2-7
CDR3 protein: CATSRDSILEGGAAF

V gene: TRBV30
J gene: TRBJ2-7
CDR3 protein: CAWSGGLAGVSYEQYF

V gene: TRBV19
J gene: TRBJ2-7
CDR3 protein: CASSEPGGAPYEQYF

V gene: TRBV10-1
J gene: TRBJ2-2
CDR3 protein: CASSDGRENTGELFF

V gene: TRBV19
J gene: TRBJ1-2
CDR3 protein: CASGAGYGYTF